This TCR beta chain appears in the sequencing data of a study of identical twins. TCRdb recomputed calls from the 5' RACE reads with MiXCR, one row per CDR3 protein. The sample records roughly 690,000 distinct CDR3 sequences, roughly 20% being singletons. Germline loops: CDR1 DFQATT, CDR2 SNEGSKA (reference sequence). Trimming removed 4 bases from V and 5 bases from J; junction bases left unmatched: 3. The CDR3 runs to 15 residues. In this sample, this clonotype turned up many times. The same specimen was also included in a second study, on T cells expressing NK-cell markers. This second study notes: The TCR beta repertoires were obtained from sorted CD3+CD56+NKG2C+, CD3+CD56+NKG2C- and CD3+CD56-NKG2C+ T cells.

The rearrangement links TRBV20-1 to TRBJ2-1, with TRBD2 matching 15 bases. Sequenced sample: PBMCs. The sequence derives from a woman aged 18-35 years in good health. The CDR3 loop is CSATGTSGGNNEQFF. The CDR3 region has the DNA TGCAGTGCTACCGGGACTAGCGGGGGGAACAATGAGCAGTTCTTC.